The clone carrying this T cell receptor (beta chain) was seen a few times. The data derive from a study of shared clonotypes between healthy human individuals. Method: immunoSEQ multiplex PCR; TCRdb's copy keeps in-frame clones and lacks some. Here the sample spans millions of clones, more than 80% being singletons. Specimen: naive CD4+ T cells sorted from blood. Specified subset: CD45RA+ positively selected. The clonotype was recovered from a man between 18 and 35 years old in good health.

CDR3 residues: CASSPGTGRNGYTF. As DNA, the CDR3 is TGTGCCAGCAGCCCAGGGACAGGGAGAAATGGCTACACCTTC. This chain joins TRBV9 and TRBJ1-2; TRBD1 aligns across 9 bases. CDR3 length equals 14 residues. The germline V gene encodes CDR1 SGDLS and CDR2 YYNGEE. Germline trimming cut 4 bases from V and 6 bases from J; bases unmatched to any gene: 7.